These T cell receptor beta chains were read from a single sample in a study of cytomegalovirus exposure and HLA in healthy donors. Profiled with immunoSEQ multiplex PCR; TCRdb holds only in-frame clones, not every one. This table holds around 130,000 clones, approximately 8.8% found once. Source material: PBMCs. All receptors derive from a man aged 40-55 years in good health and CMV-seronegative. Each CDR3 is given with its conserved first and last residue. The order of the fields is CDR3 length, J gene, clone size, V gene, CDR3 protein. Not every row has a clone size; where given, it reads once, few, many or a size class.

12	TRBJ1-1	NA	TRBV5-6	CASSWTQGEAFF
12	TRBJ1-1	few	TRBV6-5	CASRGGVSEAFF
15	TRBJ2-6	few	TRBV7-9	CASTLTGSGANVLTF
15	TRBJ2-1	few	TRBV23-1	CASRGPLSSYNEQFF
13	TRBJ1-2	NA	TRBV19	CASNPDRANGYTF
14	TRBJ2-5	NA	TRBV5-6	CASSLGAVRETQYF
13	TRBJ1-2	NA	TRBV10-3	CAISEGSHYGYTF
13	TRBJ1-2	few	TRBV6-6	CASEDRGLNGYTF
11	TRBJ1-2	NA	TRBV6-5	CASSSTGGYTF
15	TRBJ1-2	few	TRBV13	CASSLGLRSNYGYTF
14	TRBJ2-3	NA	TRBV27	CASSDRGRADTQYF
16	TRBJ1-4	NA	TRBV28	CASSPYTDRGREKLFF
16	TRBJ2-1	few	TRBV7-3	CASSSAAGGVYNEQFF